These 21 T cell receptor beta chains were all obtained from the same sample, sequenced in a study of T cell responses to AZD1222 COVID-19 vaccine. The assay was immunoSEQ multiplex PCR, and TCRdb's table has in-frame clones only and misses some. The data show 90,000 to 120,000 clones, about 90% seen once. This sample comprised peripheral blood, obtained on day 0 of AZD1222 vaccination. These receptors came from an adult in good health.

V gene TRBV6-6 combines with J gene TRBJ1-6; D unresolved. The CDR3 loop spans 16 amino acids. CDR1 and CDR2 (germline): MNHNY, SVGAGI (reference sequence). Trimming shortened V by 0 bases and J by 4 bases, and 10 bases separated the two germline ends. CDR3 protein: CASSYSFPEYNSPLHF. In DNA form, the CDR3 reads TGTGCCAGCAGTTACTCGTTCCCGGAATATAATTCACCCCTCCACTTT.

This chain links TRBV7-8 with TRBJ2-7; the D is unclear. The CDR3 contains 11 residues. With 5 bases removed from V and 4 bases from J, the gap between germline ends came to 6 bases. Looked up from germline, CDR1 is SGHVS and CDR2 is FQNEAQ. In nucleotides, the CDR3 is TGTGCCAGCAGCCCCAAGTACGAGCAGTACTTC. Its translation: CASSPKYEQYF. Looking up the rest from reference TRBV7-8 and TRBJ2-7 gives the full variable domain: GAGVSQSPRYKVAKRGQDVALRCDPISGHVSLFWYQQALGQGPEFLTYFQNEAQLDKSGLPSDRFFAERPEGSVSTLKIQRTQQEDSAVYLCASSPKYEQYFGPGTRLTVT.

This chain uses TRBV5-1 with TRBJ2-5; 9 nucleotides match TRBD2. Germline trimming cut 5 bases from V and 4 bases from J; bases unmatched to any gene: 6. The CDR3 consists of 14 residues. Germline loops: CDR1 SGHRS, CDR2 YFSETQ. Here the CDR3 DNA reads TGCGCCAGCAGTTGGGGACTAGCAGCAGAGACCCAGTACTTC. Amino acid sequence: CASSWGLAAETQYF.

The genes are TRBV7-2 and TRBJ2-2; 9 positions agree with TRBD1. The CDR3 has 17 amino acids. In germline, CDR1 is SGHTA, CDR2 FQGNSA. With V trimmed by 1 base and J by 1 base, 4 bases remained unmatched. CDR3 DNA: TGTGCCAGCAGCTTAGAATCGGGACAGGGGAACACCGGGGAGCTGTTTTTT. It yields the protein CASSLESGQGNTGELFF.

This chain joins TRBV6-2 or TRBV6-3 and TRBJ1-5; D perhaps matches TRBD1 (5 bases). Germline CDR1 reads MNHEY; CDR2 reads SVGEGT. This CDR3 region has 18 residues. V lost 1 base to trimming and J lost 0 bases, with 16 bases between them. CDR3: CASSYLGGTANSNQPQHF. The CDR3 DNA reads TGTGCCAGCAGTTACTTAGGCGGGACGGCTAATAGCAATCAGCCCCAGCATTTT.

The chain carries TRBV11-2 and TRBJ1-5; TRBD1 agrees at 7 bases. V was clipped by 1 base and J by 5 bases; unmatched bases: 8. The CDR3 covers 16 residues. In germline, CDR1 is SGHAT, CDR2 FQNNGV. CDR3 amino acids: CASSLGPRDSDQPQHF. The CDR3 nucleotides are TGTGCCAGCAGCTTAGGCCCCCGGGACAGCGATCAGCCCCAGCATTTT.

This chain joins TRBV5-6 and TRBJ2-5; D may be TRBD1 (6 bases). The CDR3 runs 17 residues. The germline V gene encodes CDR1 SGHDT and CDR2 YYEEEE. The V gene lost 4 bases and the J gene lost 3 bases, with 22 bases spanning the gap. As DNA, the CDR3 is TGTGCCAGCAGCCAACCAAGCTGGGGCCCAGGGGAAGAGACCCAGTACTTC. The encoded protein is CASSQPSWGPGEETQYF.

V is TRBV2 and J is TRBJ2-3; TRBD2 is a possible D gene (6 bases). This CDR3 has 15 residues. Germline V gives CDR1 SNHLY, CDR2 FYNNEI. V was cut by 6 bases and J by 0 bases, with 13 bases left in between. The CDR3 is CASRVSGSSTDTQYF. CDR3 bases: TGTGCCAGCAGGGTCAGCGGGTCTAGCACAGATACGCAGTATTTT.

V usage is TRBV9 and J usage is TRBJ2-5; 12 bases are a match to TRBD2. CDR1 is SGDLS and CDR2 is YYNGEE in the germline V gene. This CDR3 region has 16 residues. J lost 2 bases, V lost 1 base, and 3 bases had no gene match. In nucleotides, the CDR3 is TGTGCCAGCAGCGTATCGGGGACTAGCGGGCAAGAGACCCAGTACTTC. Protein: CASSVSGTSGQETQYF.

The CDR3 coding sequence is TGTGCCATCAGTGAAGGCAGGGAACGGGATACGCAGTATTTT. It codes for CAISEGRERDTQYF. This rearrangement joins TRBV10-3 to TRBJ2-3, with D perhaps TRBD1 (5 bases). V lost 3 bases and J lost 6, with 13 bases in between. The CDR3 runs 14 residues. The germline CDR1 and CDR2 sequences are ENHRY and SYGVKD.

The V gene is TRBV19, the J gene TRBJ1-1, with 12 bases fitting TRBD1. This CDR3 region has 18 residues. Germline-derived CDR1 and CDR2 are LNHDA and SQIVND (reference sequence). J lost 7 bases, V lost 5 bases, and 17 bases had no gene match. The DNA for the CDR3 is TGTGCCAGTAGTTCTCCACGCGCGGGGACAGGGGGCTCGGGTGAAGCTTTCTTT. It translates to CASSSPRAGTGGSGEAFF. The entire variable domain, with the rest obtained from reference TRBV19 and TRBJ1-1, is as follows: DGGITQSPKYLFRKEGQNVTLSCEQNLNHDAMYWYRQDPGQGLRLIYYSQIVNDFQKGDIAEGYSVSREKKESFPLTVTSAQKNPTAFYLCASSSPRAGTGGSGEAFFGQGTRLTVV.

The chain joins TRBV4-2 to TRBJ2-7; 9 bases are shared with TRBD1. V was pared by 1 base and J by 7 bases, with 8 bases of the junction left unmatched. This CDR3 has 15 residues. The germline gives CDR1 LGHNA, CDR2 YNFKEQ. CDR3 sequence: CASSQGPSGTGEQYF. As DNA, the CDR3 is TGTGCCAGCAGCCAAGGCCCCTCCGGGACAGGGGAGCAGTACTTC.

The V call is TRBV7-6, the J call TRBJ2-7; unclear D gene. The ends were cut back, 1 base at V and 3 bases at J, with 13 bases in the middle. Germline V lookup: CDR1 SGHVS, CDR2 FNYEAQ. The CDR3 covers 15 residues. The CDR3 DNA reads as TGTGCCAGCAGCTTAGTTTCTGGGCACAGCTACGAGCAGTACTTC. Translated: CASSLVSGHSYEQYF.

This sequence joins TRBV9 and TRBJ2-1; D is possibly TRBD2 (6 bases). Trimming removed 3 bases at V and 0 bases at J, with 10 bases between. The CDR3 loop spans 15 amino acids. Germline V gene sequence: CDR1 SGDLS, CDR2 YYNGEE. CDR3 sequence (DNA): TGTGCCAGCAGCGCGGGGGATAGCTCCTACAATGAGCAGTTCTTC. Protein product: CASSAGDSSYNEQFF.

The V call is TRBV19, the J call TRBJ1-5, with D unresolved. The CDR3 covers 15 residues. Trimming took off 5 bases at V and 0 bases at J, with 11 bases between the two ends. Germline assignment: CDR1 LNHDA and CDR2 SQIVND (reference sequence). The DNA of the CDR3 is TGTGCCAGTAGTCCCACGAGAAATAGCAATCAGCCCCAGCATTTT. This translates into CASSPTRNSNQPQHF.

The genes are TRBV5-1 and TRBJ1-1; TRBD1 agrees at 8 bases. V lost 0 bases to trimming and J lost 6 bases; unmatched junction nucleotides: 4. The CDR3 has 14 amino acids. From germline, CDR1 is SGHRS and CDR2 YFSETQ. The CDR3 bases are TGCGCCAGCAGCTTGGTCGGGACAGGCGCTGAAGCTTTCTTT. Protein sequence: CASSLVGTGAEAFF. The variable domain in full, completed from reference TRBV5-1 and TRBJ1-1, reads KAGVTQTPRYLIKTRGQQVTLSCSPISGHRSVSWYQQTPGQGLQFLFEYFSETQRNKGNFPGRFSGRQFSNSRSEMNVSTLELGDSALYLCASSLVGTGAEAFFGQGTRLTVV.

The rearrangement joins TRBV7-2 to TRBJ1-2, with a weak D call TRBD1 (6 bases). V was cut by 5 bases and J by 3 bases, with 13 bases left in between. In germline, CDR1 is SGHTA, CDR2 FQGNSA. The CDR3 consists of 14 residues. The CDR3 nucleotides are TGTGCCAGCAGCCCGGGACACCTTTACTATGGCTACACCTTC. Protein product: CASSPGHLYYGYTF. The entire variable domain, with the rest obtained from reference TRBV7-2 and TRBJ1-2, is as follows: GAGVSQSPSNKVTEKGKDVELRCDPISGHTALYWYRQSLGQGLEFLIYFQGNSAPDKSGLPSDRFSAERTGGSVSTLTIQRTQQEDSAVYLCASSPGHLYYGYTFGSGTRLTVV.

The table lists this clone with a count of one. The V gene is TRBV6-2 or TRBV6-3, the J gene TRBJ2-7; D is possibly TRBD1 (5 bases). The germline CDR1 and CDR2 sequences are MNHEY and SVGEGT. The CDR3 covers 18 residues. V was pared by 0 bases and J by 3 bases, with 21 bases between. Here the CDR3 DNA reads TGTGCCAGCAGTTACTCGGGCAGGGAAAGGATATTAGGCTACGAGCAGTACTTC. It codes for CASSYSGRERILGYEQYF.

The V and J genes are TRBV7-2 and TRBJ2-3, with D perhaps matching TRBD1 (6 bases). Germline V gene data show CDR1 as SGHTA and CDR2 as FQGNSA. There are 14 residues in the CDR3. V lost 2 bases, J lost 4 bases, and 10 bases lay in between. Here the CDR3 DNA reads TGTGCCAGCAGCTTAATGGGGGCCCCAGATACGCAGTATTTT. This gives the protein CASSLMGAPDTQYF.

This sequence joins TRBV18 and TRBJ1-1; no clear D gene. V lost 2 bases, J lost 6 bases, and 10 bases lay in between. The CDR3 is 13 amino acids. CDR1 is KGHSH, CDR2 LQKENI, per germline. The DNA of the CDR3 is TGTGCCAGCTCACCAGAGGTAGGGTCTGAAGCTTTCTTT. Amino acids: CASSPEVGSEAFF.

The rearrangement links TRBV6-6 to TRBJ1-4, with D uncertain. The CDR3 runs 12 residues. Germline loops: CDR1 MNHNY, CDR2 SVGAGI (reference sequence). Trimming shortened V by 7 bases and J by 6 bases, and 9 bases separated the two germline ends. The CDR3 here is CASTHRDEKLFF. The CDR3 DNA is TGTGCCAGCACCCACCGGGATGAAAAACTGTTTTTT.